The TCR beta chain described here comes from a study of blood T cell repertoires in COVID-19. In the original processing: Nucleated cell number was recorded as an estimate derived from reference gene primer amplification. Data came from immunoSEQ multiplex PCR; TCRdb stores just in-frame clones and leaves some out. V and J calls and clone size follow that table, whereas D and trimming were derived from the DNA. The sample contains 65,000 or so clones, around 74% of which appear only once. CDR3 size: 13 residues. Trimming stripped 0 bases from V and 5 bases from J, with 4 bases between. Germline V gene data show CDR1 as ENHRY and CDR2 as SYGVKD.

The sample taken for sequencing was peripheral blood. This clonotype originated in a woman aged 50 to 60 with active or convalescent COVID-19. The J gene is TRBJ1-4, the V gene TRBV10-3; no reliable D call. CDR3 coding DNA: TGTGCCATCAGTGAGTCGCAGAATGAAAAACTGTTTTTT. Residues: CAISESQNEKLFF.